These 4 T cell receptor beta chains originate from one sample sequenced in a study of cytomegalovirus exposure and HLA in healthy donors. Measured with immunoSEQ multiplex PCR; TCRdb has only the in-frame clones, and not every one. This sample carries 60,000 or so clones, roughly 91% of them seen once, and the ten largest clones take approximately 2.1%. What was sequenced was PBMCs. Receptors originate from a woman under 40 in good health and CMV-seronegative.

The count of this clone is one. V usage is TRBV7-2 and J usage is TRBJ2-1; TRBD2 aligns across 7 bases. The germline CDR1 and CDR2 sequences are SGHTA and FQGNSA. The length of the CDR3 is 17 residues. J gave up 1 base and V 1 base, and 7 bases lay outside the gene matches. The CDR3 reads CASSLGSGSGSYNEQFF. The CDR3 region has the DNA TGTGCCAGCAGCTTAGGTAGCGGGTCTGGGTCCTACAATGAGCAGTTCTTC.

The chain links TRBV27 to TRBJ2-1, with 11 bases that match TRBD2. In germline, CDR1 is MNHEY, CDR2 SMNVEV (reference sequence). The CDR3 extends over 14 amino acids. With 5 bases clipped from V and 5 bases from J, the junction kept 2 bases outside the gene matches. Written as DNA, the CDR3 is TGTGCCAGCAGTAGACTAGCGGGGCACAATGAGCAGTTCTTC. This translates into CASSRLAGHNEQFF.

The V and J genes are TRBV30 and TRBJ2-2; D is uncertain. The CDR3 is 15 amino acids. Between the trimmed V and J ends, which lost 2 bases and 0 bases, there was a span of 10 bases. Germline CDR1 GTSNPN, CDR2 SVGIG (reference sequence). CDR3 region: CAWSFGSSNTGELFF. In DNA form, the CDR3 reads TGTGCCTGGAGTTTCGGTTCTTCGAACACCGGGGAGCTGTTTTTT.

V and J are TRBV29-1 and TRBJ2-7; 15 nucleotides agree with TRBD2. The V gene end was trimmed by 6 bases and the J gene end by 2 bases; junction bases not matched to a gene: 8. Per the germline V gene, CDR1 is SQVTM and CDR2 is ANQGSEA. There are 16 residues in the CDR3. CDR3 sequence (DNA): TGCAGCGTGCGGACTAGCGGGAGGGGAATCCCCTACGAGCAGTACTTC. It is translated as CSVRTSGRGIPYEQYF.